The entry below describes one T cell receptor (beta chain). Its target is unknown. This record belongs to a study of T cell repertoires in cytomegalovirus infection. The CDR3 sequence is 15 residues long. Germline V lookup: CDR1 SNHLY, CDR2 FYNNEI. The V gene lost 2 bases and the J gene lost 0 bases, with 11 bases spanning the gap. TCRdb re-called the reads through MiXCR, storing one row per CDR3 protein. The repertoire consists of 100,000 or so distinct CDR3 sequences, with roughly 39% occurring once and the leading ten covering approximately 69%. This receptor was obtained from a human donor in good health (CMV status not recorded). Some clones in this sample may be carry-over from other donors' samples. The gene calls are TRBV2 and TRBJ2-7; a weak D match, TRBD1 (5 bases). Sequenced here: CD8+ T cells from cultured PBMCs, sampled from culture after CMV antigen stimulation. The CDR3 loop reads CASSEPGRSSYEQYF. For the CDR3, the DNA is TGTGCCAGCAGTGAACCAGGGCGGAGCTCCTACGAGCAGTACTTC.